This TCR beta chain was recorded in a study of technical replicates of blood from a few donors. TCRdb keeps only in-frame clones here, not all; method: immunoSEQ multiplex PCR. The table includes about 83,000 clones, more than 80% detected once. V lost 8 bases to trimming and J lost 4 bases; unmatched junction nucleotides: 9. The CDR3 has 15 residues. Germline loops: CDR1 SNHLY, CDR2 FYNNEI. This receptor was taken from a human donor in good health. This rearrangement joins TRBV2 to TRBJ2-3, with 10 positions matching TRBD2. Sample: T cells isolated from PBMCs. The chain's CDR3 is CASSTGTSDADTQYF. The CDR3 coding sequence is TGTGCCAGCTCTACCGGGACTAGCGATGCAGATACGCAGTATTTT.